A single sample is the source of the 18 T cell receptor beta chains below, sequenced in a study of blood T cell repertoires in COVID-19. The protocol was immunoSEQ multiplex PCR, while the TCRdb copy is restricted to in-frame clones and leaves out a portion. The sample has 45,000 to 55,000 clones, approximately 82% seen once. Sample: peripheral blood. Receptors originate from a human donor in a cohort sampled during active COVID-19.

The J gene is TRBJ1-5, the V gene TRBV6-5; TRBD1 aligns across 7 bases. This CDR3 has 14 residues. V lost 5 bases to trimming and J lost 3 bases; unmatched junction nucleotides: 4. The V gene's germline CDR1 is MNHEY and CDR2 SVGAGI. CDR3 loop: CASSSGQANQPQHF. CDR3 coding DNA: TGTGCCAGCAGTAGTGGACAGGCCAATCAGCCCCAGCATTTT.

The J gene is TRBJ2-5, the V gene TRBV11-3, with 7 positions matching TRBD1. This CDR3 spans 15 amino acids. Germline CDR1 is SGHNT and CDR2 is YENEEA. Trimming took 1 base from V and 3 from J; bases not matched to a gene: 5. CDR3 bases: TGTGCCAGCAGCTTAGGTCCCGGGACAGAAGAGACCCAGTACTTC. Amino acid sequence: CASSLGPGTEETQYF. Drawing the rest from reference TRBV11-3 and TRBJ2-5, the complete variable domain is EAGVVQSPRYKIIEKKQPVAFWCNPISGHNTLYWYLQNLGQGPELLIRYENEEAVDDSQLPKDRFSAERLKGVDSTLKIQPAELGDSAVYLCASSLGPGTEETQYFGPGTRLLVL.

CDR3 region: CATRGADRGPYNEQFF. For the CDR3, the DNA is TGTGCCACCAGAGGGGCCGACAGGGGTCCCTACAATGAGCAGTTCTTC. This chain connects TRBV5-5 to TRBJ2-1; 8 bases map to TRBD1. The CDR3 covers 16 residues. V shed 9 bases and J 2 bases; nucleotides not matched to a gene: 13. Germline V gene sequence: CDR1 SGHKS, CDR2 YYEKEE (reference sequence). The whole variable domain, remainder taken from reference TRBV5-5 and TRBJ2-1, is DAGVTQSPTHLIKTRGQQVTLRCSPISGHKSVSWYQQVLGQGPQFIFQYYEKEERGRGNFPDRFSARQFPNYSSELNVNALLLGDSALYLCATRGADRGPYNEQFFGPGTRLTVL.

The rearrangement joins TRBV15 to TRBJ2-2; 11 bases align to TRBD1. This CDR3 has 19 amino acids. Germline trimming cut 5 bases from V and 1 base from J; bases unmatched to any gene: 12. Germline loops: CDR1 LNHNV, CDR2 YYDKDF (reference sequence). The DNA for the CDR3 is TGTGCCACCAGCCGCAGGACAGGGGGCCTCGAATTGAACACCGGGGAGCTGTTTTTT. Encoded protein: CATSRRTGGLELNTGELFF.

The sample holds one count of this clone. The DNA is omitted, as the CDR3 cannot be located on it reliably, and the CDR3 follows TCRdb's listing. The CDR3 loop is CASSLFLAVPTDTQYF. This rearrangement joins TRBV7-2 to TRBJ2-3; the D call of TRBD1 is as the table states it, not checked on the DNA. Germline V CDR1 and CDR2: SGHTA, FQGNSA. The CDR3 has 16 residues if both end residues are counted.

The chain is built from TRBV5-1 and TRBJ2-3; a weak D match, TRBD1 (5 bases). The CDR3 contains 16 residues. The germline CDR1 and CDR2 sequences are SGHRS and YFSETQ. Trimming shortened V by 1 base and J by 5 bases, and 17 bases separated the two germline ends. CDR3 sequence: CASSLSVVQDKDTQYF. The CDR3 DNA sequence: TGCGCCAGCAGCTTGAGTGTAGTACAGGATAAAGATACGCAGTATTTT.

This clone was detected only once. V usage is TRBV11-2 and J usage is TRBJ2-1; 10 nucleotides line up with TRBD2. Unmatched junction bases numbered 6, after V lost 3 bases and J lost 7 bases. CDR3 length: 15 residues. Germline V gives CDR1 SGHAT, CDR2 FQNNGV. The CDR3 DNA reads as TGTGCCAGCAGCTTTAGCGGGGGGTTCAATAATGAGCAGTTCTTC. Protein product: CASSFSGGFNNEQFF. The full variable domain, with the rest looked up from reference TRBV11-2 and TRBJ2-1, is EAGVAQSPRYKIIEKRQSVAFWCNPISGHATLYWYQQILGQGPKLLIQFQNNGVVDDSQLPKDRFSAERLKGVDSTLKIQPAKLEDSAVYLCASSFSGGFNNEQFFGPGTRLTVL.

The V and J genes are TRBV24-1 and TRBJ1-4; 9 bases align to TRBD1. The germline gives CDR1 KGHDR, CDR2 SFDVKD. Losses at the gene ends were 11 bases for V and 8 bases for J; bases not matched to a gene: 5. This CDR3 comprises 12 residues. The DNA for the CDR3 is TGTGCCATCCGGGACAGGGACGAAAAACTGTTTTTT. Amino acid sequence: CAIRDRDEKLFF.

The V call is TRBV9, the J call TRBJ2-3, with TRBD2 identical over 11 bases. Per the germline V gene, CDR1 is SGDLS and CDR2 is YYNGEE. The CDR3 runs to 18 residues. The J segment lost 0 bases and the V segment lost 3 bases, leaving 9 bases of the junction unmatched. CDR3 in DNA: TGTGCCAGCAGCGCCTACCGACTAGCGGGGCCGAGCACAGATACGCAGTATTTT. It is translated as CASSAYRLAGPSTDTQYF.

J is TRBJ1-5 and V is TRBV18; 9 positions agree with TRBD1. J gave up 2 bases and V 6 bases, and 5 bases lay outside the gene matches. CDR3 length: 15 residues. CDR1 and CDR2 (germline): KGHSH, LQKENI. For the CDR3, the DNA is TGTGCCAGCTCCCTGACAGGGGGAGGCAATCAGCCCCAGCATTTT. This sequence encodes CASSLTGGGNQPQHF.

The chain uses TRBV28 and TRBJ2-1; 12 nucleotides align to TRBD2. Unmatched junction bases numbered 10, after V lost 3 bases and J lost 7 bases. This CDR3 is 17 amino acids long. CDR1 and CDR2 (germline): MDHEN, SYDVKM. The CDR3 bases are TGTGCCAGCAGTTTTCCGACCGGGACTAGCGGGTGGAATGAGCAGTTCTTC. This sequence encodes CASSFPTGTSGWNEQFF.

J is TRBJ1-6 and V is TRBV5-1, with D perhaps TRBD1 (5 bases). V was clipped by 3 bases and J by 1 base, with 11 bases between them. The CDR3 is 16 amino acids. The germline CDR1 and CDR2 sequences are SGHRS and YFSETQ. The CDR3 nucleotides are TGCGCCAGCAGCTCACAGGATGTATCCTATAATTCACCCCTCCACTTT. Amino acids: CASSSQDVSYNSPLHF.

The chain recombines TRBV28 with TRBJ1-5; a possible D gene is TRBD1 (6 bases). Germline CDR1 is MDHEN and CDR2 is SYDVKM. V was clipped by 2 bases and J by 0 bases, with 17 bases between them. The CDR3 totals 18 residues. CDR3 in DNA: TGTGCCAGCAGTTTAGGGGTCGGGGGGGCATATAGCAATCAGCCCCAGCATTTT. It is translated as CASSLGVGGAYSNQPQHF.

The V gene is TRBV7-8, the J gene TRBJ1-6; TRBD1 agrees at 11 bases. Looked up from germline, CDR1 is SGHVS and CDR2 is FQNEAQ. The length of the CDR3 is 16 residues. V was clipped by 0 bases and J by 13 bases; unmatched bases: 8. In nucleotides, the CDR3 is TGTGCCAGCAGCTTAGCATCCGGACAGGGGGCTACTCCCCTCCACTTT. As protein: CASSLASGQGATPLHF.

Remarks on this clone: Other DNA sequences from this sample encode an identical CDR3 as well. The chain recombines TRBV6-5 with TRBJ1-2; TRBD1 aligns across 7 bases. CDR3 size: 15 residues. Looked up from germline, CDR1 is MNHEY and CDR2 is SVGAGI. V lost 0 bases and J lost 0; bases outside the gene matches: 1. CDR3 loop: CASSYSGTANYGYTF. DNA of the CDR3: TGTGCCAGCAGTTACTCGGGGACAGCTAACTATGGCTACACCTTC.

The V call is TRBV21-1, the J call TRBJ1-1; the table calls TRBD1, which could not be checked here. TRBV21-1 is a recognized pseudogene. The CDR3 is made up of 17 amino acids. The DNA of the CDR3 is TGTGCCAGCAGCTTCCTTCTTAGACAGGGAAAGGGGGTGGGAGCTTTCTTT. It translates to CASSFLLRQGKGVGAFF.

The rearrangement links TRBV7-6 to TRBJ1-1; D gene unclear. Per germline, CDR1 SGHVS and CDR2 FNYEAQ. The CDR3 runs to 14 residues. V was shortened by 4 bases and J by 0 bases, with 9 bases between the two germline ends. The CDR3 coding sequence is TGTGCCAGCAGCTACTTCGGGATGAACACTGAAGCTTTCTTT. As protein: CASSYFGMNTEAFF.

The rearrangement joins TRBV5-1 to TRBJ1-1, with 7 bases lining up with TRBD1. The J segment lost 6 bases and the V segment lost 7 bases, leaving 12 bases of the junction unmatched. Germline assignment: CDR1 SGHRS and CDR2 YFSETQ. The CDR3 has 14 amino acids. CDR3 coding DNA: TGCGCCAGCTCCTTGGAGGGGACAGTCTCTGAAGCTTTCTTT. Protein product: CASSLEGTVSEAFF. Complete variable domain (other parts from reference TRBV5-1 and TRBJ1-1): KAGVTQTPRYLIKTRGQQVTLSCSPISGHRSVSWYQQTPGQGLQFLFEYFSETQRNKGNFPGRFSGRQFSNSRSEMNVSTLELGDSALYLCASSLEGTVSEAFFGQGTRLTVV.